The 2 T cell receptor beta chains reported below all come from one sample, sequenced in a study of T cell changes during pregnancy in multiple sclerosis. Here immunoSEQ multiplex PCR was the method, and the copy in TCRdb shows in-frame clones only, minus some. The data show 35,000 to 45,000 clones, approximately 92% seen once. The sequences come from CD4+ T cells from peripheral blood mononuclear cells, collected after pregnancy. Receptors were obtained from a female donor in good health, enrolled as a control in a pregnancy study.

V is TRBV9 and J is TRBJ2-1; TRBD2 agrees at 15 bases. This CDR3 is built from 15 residues. Germline V lookup: CDR1 SGDLS, CDR2 YYNGEE. The ends lost 4 bases at V and 7 bases at J; junction bases unmatched: 3. DNA for the CDR3: TGTGCCAGCAGCACGGGACTAGCGGGGGGTAATGAGCAGTTCTTC. It is translated as CASSTGLAGGNEQFF.

This sequence joins TRBV28 and TRBJ2-7; D is uncertain. Germline V gives CDR1 MDHEN, CDR2 SYDVKM. The CDR3 extends over 11 amino acids. V lost 10 bases, J lost 0 bases, and 7 bases lay in between. The CDR3 loop is CATSPSYEQYF. In nucleotides, the CDR3 is TGTGCCACCTCCCCCTCCTACGAGCAGTACTTC.